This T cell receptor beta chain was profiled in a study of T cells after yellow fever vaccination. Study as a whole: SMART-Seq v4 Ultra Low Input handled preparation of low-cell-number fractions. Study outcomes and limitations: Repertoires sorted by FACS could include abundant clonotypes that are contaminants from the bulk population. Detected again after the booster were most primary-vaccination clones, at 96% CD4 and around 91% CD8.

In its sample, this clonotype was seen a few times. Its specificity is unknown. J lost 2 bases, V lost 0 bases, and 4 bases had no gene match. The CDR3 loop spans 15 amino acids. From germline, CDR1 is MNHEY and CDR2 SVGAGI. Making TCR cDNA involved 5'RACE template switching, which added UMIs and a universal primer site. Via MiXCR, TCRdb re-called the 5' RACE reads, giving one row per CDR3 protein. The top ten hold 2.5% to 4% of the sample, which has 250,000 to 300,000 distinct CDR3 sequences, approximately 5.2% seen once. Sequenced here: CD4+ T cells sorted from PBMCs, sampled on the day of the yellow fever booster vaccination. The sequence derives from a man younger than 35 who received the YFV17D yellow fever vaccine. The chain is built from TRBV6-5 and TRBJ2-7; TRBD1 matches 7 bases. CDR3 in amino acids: CASSYSYDRAYEQYF. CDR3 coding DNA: TGTGCCAGCAGTTACTCCTACGACAGGGCCTACGAGCAGTACTTC.